These T cell receptor beta chains were read from a single sample in a study of early T cells in non-severe SARS-CoV-2 infection. TCRdb used MiXCR to reprocess the 5' RACE reads, holding one entry per CDR3 protein. The sample holds tens of thousands of distinct CDR3 sequences; around 13% are singletons and the top ten take 1.3%. Sequenced input: whole blood. These TCRs come from an adult who was a healthcare worker with PCR-confirmed SARS-CoV-2 infection or an uninfected control (not recorded which). Each CDR3 is given with its conserved first and last residue. The D gene is left open where the match is weak. Clone size, where shown, is once, few, many, or a class for clones that have expanded.

TRBJ1-2	TRBV11-2	NA	many	TGTGCCAGCAGCTCCCCCAGGGGAAACTATGGCTACACCTTC	CASSSPRGNYGYTF
TRBJ1-1	TRBV9	NA	many	TGTGCCAGCAGCGTAGACAGTTTGAACACTGAAGCTTTCTTT	CASSVDSLNTEAFF
TRBJ2-7	TRBV9	TRBD1	NA	TGTGCCAGCAGCCCAACAACAGGGGTCCCCTACGAGCAGTACTTC	CASSPTTGVPYEQYF
TRBJ2-1	TRBV5-5	NA	many	TGTGCCAGCAGCGTTGGCCGAAACAGCTTCCCTACCTACAATGAGCAGTTCTTC	CASSVGRNSFPTYNEQFF
TRBJ2-1	TRBV18	NA	many	TGTGCCAGCTCATCCACCCCCGGGACAAATTCCTACAATGAGCAGTTCTTC	CASSSTPGTNSYNEQFF
TRBJ1-1	TRBV21-1	NA	many	TGTGCCAGCAGCAAAGGCAGGGAAAGCACTGAAGCTTTCTTT	CASSKGRESTEAFF
TRBJ1-1	TRBV10-3	TRBD1	NA	TGTGCCATCAGATGGGACAGTAACACTGAAGCTTTCTTT	CAIRWDSNTEAFF
TRBJ2-7	TRBV5-4	NA	many	TGTGCCAGCAGCTTCCAAGCGTTAACCTACGAGCAGTACTTC	CASSFQALTYEQYF
TRBJ2-5	TRBV6-1	NA	many	TGTGCCAGCAGAGTGTCGGCTGATCCCCAGTACTTC	CASRVSADPQYF
TRBJ2-7	TRBV20-1	NA	many	TGCAGTGCTAGTAGGGGGACTCCGTACGAGCAGTACTTC	CSASRGTPYEQYF
TRBJ2-4	TRBV5-1	TRBD1	many	TGCGCCAGCAGCACCGGACAGGGGGCGGACATTCAGTACTTC	CASSTGQGADIQYF
TRBJ2-7	TRBV6-5	TRBD1	NA	TGTGCCAGCAGTTACTCGATCACAGGGGTGTACGAGCAGTACTTC	CASSYSITGVYEQYF
TRBJ1-6	TRBV6-2/TRBV6-3	NA	many	TGTGCCAGCAGTTACAGGGAACCGGTTGCACCCCTCCACTTT	CASSYREPVAPLHF
TRBJ2-3	TRBV7-9	NA	many	TGTGCCAGCAGCCCCCAGGAGGCGCAGTATTTT	CASSPQEAQYF
TRBJ2-1	TRBV7-6	NA	many	TGTGCCAGCAGCCCCCGGTTTGACAATGAGCAGTTCTTC	CASSPRFDNEQFF
TRBJ2-2	TRBV18	TRBD1	many	TGTGCCAGCTCACAGGGACAGTCCGGGGAGCTGTTTTTT	CASSQGQSGELFF
TRBJ1-6	TRBV2	NA	many	TGTGCCAGCAGTGTGAAGGAGACAACTAATTCACCCCTCCACTTT	CASSVKETTNSPLHF
TRBJ1-2	TRBV2	NA	few	TGTGCCAGCAGTGAAGCCCCGGGCACTTATGGCTACACCTTC	CASSEAPGTYGYTF
TRBJ2-5	TRBV29-1	NA	few	TGCAGCGTTGTACCTAGCCAAGAGACCCAGTACTTC	CSVVPSQETQYF
TRBJ1-4	TRBV20-1	NA	many	TGCAGTGCCCAGGGACCTTCCGGGGAAAAACTGTTTTTT	CSAQGPSGEKLFF
TRBJ2-2	TRBV5-6	TRBD2	NA	TGTGCCAGCAGCCCGACCTTCATTAGCGGGTATTTGACCGGGGAGCTGTTTTTT	CASSPTFISGYLTGELFF
TRBJ2-1	TRBV29-1	TRBD1	many	TGCAGCGTTCTGACAGGGCGGGTTGAGCAGTTCTTC	CSVLTGRVEQFF
TRBJ1-5	TRBV7-9	NA	many	TGTGCCAGCAGCCCCTCACTCAATCAGCCCCAGCATTTT	CASSPSLNQPQHF
TRBJ2-5	TRBV12-3/TRBV12-4	NA	many	TGTGCCAGCAGTTTAGCTATGGCGGGAAGGGGGGAGACCCAGTACTTC	CASSLAMAGRGETQYF
TRBJ2-1	TRBV20-1	TRBD2	many	TGCAGTGCTACGGGACTAGCGGGGCCACACTCCTACAATGAGCAGTTCTTC	CSATGLAGPHSYNEQFF
TRBJ2-1	TRBV6-5	NA	NA	TGTGCCAGCAGTCTAATACAGGGCTACAATGAGCAGTTCTTC	CASSLIQGYNEQFF
TRBJ2-7	TRBV20-1	NA	few	TGCAGTGTCTCAGGGCAGTACTACGAGCAGTACTTC	CSVSGQYYEQYF
TRBJ2-7	TRBV7-2	NA	few	TGTGCCAGCAGCTTAGGCCAACGACCCGTCTCCTACGAGCAGTACTTC	CASSLGQRPVSYEQYF
TRBJ2-3	TRBV11-2	NA	many	TGTGCCAGCAGCTTAGTTGGTTCCAGGGGCAGCCTCACAGATACGCAGTATTTT	CASSLVGSRGSLTDTQYF
TRBJ1-1	TRBV6-2/TRBV6-3	NA	many	TGTGCCAGCAGTTATCCCGGGCGGGATACTGAAGCTTTCTTT	CASSYPGRDTEAFF
TRBJ2-2	TRBV24-1	NA	many	TGTGCCACCAGTTCCTCCGGGACTGACACCGGGGAGCTGTTTTTT	CATSSSGTDTGELFF
TRBJ1-2	TRBV11-2	TRBD1	many	TGTGCCAGCAGCCCCTCCGGGACAGGGGGTCTCTATGGCTACACCTTC	CASSPSGTGGLYGYTF
TRBJ2-5	TRBV7-9	NA	many	TGTGCCAGCAGCTCCGACCCCGCGGGGAGCGAAGAGACCCAGTACTTC	CASSSDPAGSEETQYF
TRBJ1-2	TRBV25-1	NA	many	TGTGCCAGCAGTCTCGGGGCCTATGGCTACACCTTC	CASSLGAYGYTF
TRBJ2-1	TRBV7-9	NA	many	TGTGCCAGCAGCTCCCCCGCCGAAGAGCAGTTCTTC	CASSSPAEEQFF
TRBJ2-5	TRBV29-1	NA	many	TGCAGCGTTGACGGGCACTTACTCCCCAAAGAGACCCAGTACTTC	CSVDGHLLPKETQYF
TRBJ2-1	TRBV3-1	TRBD2	many	TGTGCCAGCAGCCAATCTCTAGCGGGAGGGCCGGGTGAGCAGTTCTTC	CASSQSLAGGPGEQFF
TRBJ2-7	TRBV11-2	NA	many	TGTGCCAGCAGCTTACTGACTAGGGACGAGCAGTACTTC	CASSLLTRDEQYF
TRBJ1-1	TRBV7-2	NA	NA	TGTGCCAGCAGCTTCGCCGGGACAAACACTGAAGTTTTCTTT	CASSFAGTNTEVFF
TRBJ2-1	TRBV14	NA	many	TGTGCCAGCAGCCAATGGAATGAGCAGTTCTTC	CASSQWNEQFF
TRBJ2-1	TRBV14	TRBD2	many	TGTGCCAGCAGCCAAGAACGAGCTAGCGGAGAGCAGTTCTTC	CASSQERASGEQFF
TRBJ1-5	TRBV7-2	NA	few	TGTGCCAGCAGCTTAGCAGGGGGCAATCAGCCCCAGCATTTT	CASSLAGGNQPQHF
TRBJ2-2	TRBV28	TRBD1	many	TGTGCCAGCAGGGGGACAGCGAACACCGGGGAGCTGTTTTTT	CASRGTANTGELFF
TRBJ1-5	TRBV3-1	NA	many	TGTGCCAGCAGCCCTCACGGGTCTCCCAGGGGACTGCCCCAGCATTTT	CASSPHGSPRGLPQHF
TRBJ2-7	TRBV10-3	TRBD2	NA	TGTGCCATCAGGACTAGCGGGAGGCTCAACGGGCAGTACTTC	CAIRTSGRLNGQYF
TRBJ2-7	TRBV7-2	TRBD1	many	TGTGCCAGCAGAAAGACAGGGGTCCACGAGCAGTACTTC	CASRKTGVHEQYF
TRBJ1-6	TRBV27	NA	many	TGTGCCAGCAGATTTACCGGGTCTATGAATTCACCCCTCCACTTT	CASRFTGSMNSPLHF